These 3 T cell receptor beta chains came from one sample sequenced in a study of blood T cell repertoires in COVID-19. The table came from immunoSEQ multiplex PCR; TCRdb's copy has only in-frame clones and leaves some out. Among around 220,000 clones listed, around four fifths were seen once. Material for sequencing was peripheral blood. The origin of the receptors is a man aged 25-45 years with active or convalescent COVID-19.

The CDR3 DNA follows: TGCGCCAGCAGCTCCGGAGGGACAGGTGCCTACGAGCAGTACTTC. Amino acids: CASSSGGTGAYEQYF. The rearrangement uses TRBV5-1 and TRBJ2-7; 8 nucleotides agree with TRBD1. The germline V gene has CDR1 SGHRS and CDR2 YFSETQ. The CDR3 length is 15 residues. Losses at the gene ends were 3 bases for V and 2 bases for J; bases not matched to a gene: 7.

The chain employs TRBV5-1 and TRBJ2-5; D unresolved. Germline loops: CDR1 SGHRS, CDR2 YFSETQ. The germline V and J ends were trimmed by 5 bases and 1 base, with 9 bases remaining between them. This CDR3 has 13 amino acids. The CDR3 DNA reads TGCGCCAGCAGGTACACCCCCCAAGAGACCCAGTACTTC. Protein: CASRYTPQETQYF.

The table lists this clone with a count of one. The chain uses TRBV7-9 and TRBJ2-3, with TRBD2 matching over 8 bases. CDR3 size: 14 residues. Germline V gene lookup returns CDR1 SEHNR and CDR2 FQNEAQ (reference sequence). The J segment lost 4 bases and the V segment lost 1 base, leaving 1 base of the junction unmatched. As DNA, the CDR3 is TGTGCCAGCAGCTTAGGGACTAGCTCAGATACGCAGTATTTT. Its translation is CASSLGTSSDTQYF.